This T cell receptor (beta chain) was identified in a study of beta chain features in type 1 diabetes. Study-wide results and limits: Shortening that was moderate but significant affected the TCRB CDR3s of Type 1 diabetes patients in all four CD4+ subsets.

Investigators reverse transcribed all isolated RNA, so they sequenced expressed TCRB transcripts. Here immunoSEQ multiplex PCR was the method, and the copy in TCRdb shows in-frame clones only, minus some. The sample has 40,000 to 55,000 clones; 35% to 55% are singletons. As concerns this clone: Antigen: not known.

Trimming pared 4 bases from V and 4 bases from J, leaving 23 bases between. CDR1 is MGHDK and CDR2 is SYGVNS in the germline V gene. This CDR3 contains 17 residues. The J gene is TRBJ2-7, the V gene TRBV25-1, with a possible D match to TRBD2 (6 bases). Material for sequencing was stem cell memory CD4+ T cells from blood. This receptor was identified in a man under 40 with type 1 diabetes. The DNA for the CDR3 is TGTGCCAGCAGTGCCTCCCTTGGACGCCGGGGGTTGTACGAGCAGTACTTC. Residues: CASSASLGRRGLYEQYF.